This T cell receptor beta chain emerged from a study of cytomegalovirus exposure and HLA in healthy donors (dated by TCRdb to about 2017). About the full investigation: An earlier analysis of about 560 of the donors reported 276 Gb of sequence data and roughly 120 million unique TCR beta sequences obtained from some 200 million T cells. An early release covering roughly 640 HLA-typed donors comprised approximately 290 gigabases of sequencing data and around 80 million unique TCR sequences. Among the roughly 400 genotyped donors, approximately 82% belonged to the genetic ancestry cluster associated with self-reported Caucasian donors. The study was designed to test whether signatures of past pathogen exposure could be identified by cataloging public T cell receptors. The study profiled the T cell repertoires of 500 to 800 subjects by immunosequencing and related them to cytomegalovirus serostatus. Along with the approximately 700-subject first cohort, a separate validation cohort of some 130 different subjects was used. To predict cytomegalovirus infection status, the study combined high-throughput TCR immunosequencing, statistical association of individual TCRs with disease status, and machine learning. To study patterns of TCR occurrence, a later analysis re-analyzed previously published TCR beta repertoires from hundreds of donors and added high-resolution HLA genotyping. Rather than using new phenotypic data, the later analysis identified candidate immune exposures from TCR beta sequences and from how often those sequences occurred across donors. To decide whether each TCR beta V gene segment behaved as functional or pseudogenic, an earlier analysis of several hundred of the donors relied on high-throughput TCR beta sequencing. Donor age, sex, ethnicity and CMV serostatus were collected together with the repertoire data. A later genetic analysis took genome-wide SNP genotypes for about three fifths of the 666 donors and used that subset as a discovery cohort. All discovery cohort repertoires had been generated using a single sequencing platform. Class I and class II HLA loci were covered by the typing at four-digit resolution. The number of donors typed differed by locus, with roughly 620-630 for A, B, C, DRB1 and DQB1, 522 for DQA1, over 600 for DPA1, and approximately 470 for DPB1. Four to six DR-DQ haplotypes were handled as single units for association and clustering, since linkage in the cohort was strong. Among under 450 genotyped donors of the cohort, an average of around 240,000 unique TCR beta nucleotide sequences were sequenced per donor, roughly 18% of them non-productive.

The paper as a whole reports these results and caveats: Assigning TCR associations to individual alleles was difficult when HLA alleles, especially DR and DQ, strongly co-occurred. The study gave a list of 150 to 200 TCR beta chains associated with cytomegalovirus. Roughly uniform sequencing depth across donors was assumed in presence/absence analyses, although this assumption may not hold. In a later analysis, the rate of TCR association differed among HLA loci, with DRB1 alleles having the most associated TCRs and HLA-C alleles having the fewest. Linkage disequilibrium might explain the correlated functional status among segregating V segments, but an unknown experimental factor could not be ruled out. In vitro tests confirmed that three of the cytomegalovirus-associated TCR beta chains recognize cytomegalovirus antigens. Because HLA typing was unavailable for some donors at each locus, only the typed subset was used in association tests. A cluster of highly shared sequence variants was judged likely to represent a technical artifact of the sequencing pipeline. According to a later analysis, most CMV-associated TCR beta chains appeared to be HLA-restricted, and the HLA associations seemed to be driven largely by CMV exposure. In a later analysis, HLA-associated TCR beta chains showed more clonal expansion and lower generation probabilities than non-associated chains that were equally common. According to a later genetic analysis, donors in an Asian-associated ancestry cluster had fewer N-insertions in productive TCRs than the roughly 700-donor mean. The authors suggested that the approach could potentially be extended to other disease states and immunological phenotypes. Across donors, most TCR sequences were observed very rarely, whereas some public TCRs were present in many individuals. The classifier was reported to diagnose cytomegalovirus status with high specificity and sensitivity in both the original cohort and the validation cohort. Some IMGT-functional V segments, including TRBV6-2 and TRBV6-3, could not be told apart with the 87-base-pair reads, so those segments were excluded. In this cohort, only TCR beta chains were sequenced, and detectable features were limited by the absence of alpha or paired-chain data. Immune exposure information for the cohort was limited to CMV serostatus. According to a later analysis, parvovirus B19, influenza, CMV and Epstein-Barr virus appeared linked to several top co-occurrence clusters. A further reported finding was that TCR beta sequences accurately predicted the HLA-A and HLA-B alleles for most subjects in the first cohort. A later genetic analysis associated a missense DCLRE1C variant with V-gene and J-gene trimming of TCR beta chains, and an independent cohort replicated the association. In an earlier analysis of more than 500 of the donors, most TCR beta V segments appeared in productive rearrangements about 87% or about 30% of the time, broadly matching IMGT annotations. Because counts were too low, about 17 rarely observed V segments, including chromosome 9 orphons, were excluded from the earlier analysis of 587 of the donors. At a false discovery rate of 0.05, a later analysis linked 15,000 to 20,000 TCR beta sequences to specific HLA alleles.

Remarks on this clone: The antigen it recognizes is unknown. Per-nucleotide qualities are absent, and no much larger clonotype sits a single base away. Additional DNA sequences in this sample encode the identical CDR3.

The library was obtained by the immunoSEQ multiplex PCR assay. For the multiplex PCR, a mixture combining 60 forward primers for TCR Vbeta segments and 13 reverse primers for TCR Jbeta segments was used. Amplification of the CDR3 region of rearranged TCR beta genes was performed with a multiplex PCR assay on genomic DNA. The amplified TCR beta libraries were sequenced on the Illumina HiSeq System as 87-base-pair reads. In the source study's methods: In a later analysis, some 80 million unique TCR beta chains were counted across the approximately 670 repertoires, and approximately 11 million of these chains were shared by at least two donors. To remove PCR and sequencing errors, raw reads were error-corrected and collapsed into unique sequences using a nearest-neighbor algorithm that merged closely related sequences. V, D and J gene segments were assigned by aligning CDR3 sequences to IMGT reference sequences. For a sequence to be retained, a match of at least six nucleotides to both a V gene segment and a J gene segment was required. Rearrangements were called productive when the CDR3 lacked stop codons and stayed in frame with V and J; all others were non-productive. Following IMGT convention, CDR3 was defined as the stretch from the second conserved V-encoded cysteine up to the conserved J-encoded phenylalanine. The earlier analysis of about 620 of the donors excluded sequences that lacked an unambiguous match to a single V gene segment. In an earlier analysis of approximately 590 of the donors, V segments were called functional above 56.7% productive rearrangements and were called segregating when the between-donor standard deviation exceeded 5%. A statistical classification framework was built to diagnose cytomegalovirus status from the catalog of TCR beta chain sequences. In a later analysis, TCR nucleotide sequences were compared against IMGT/GENE-DB human TR gene sequences so that V and J genes could be assigned. Using the TCRdist pipeline, a later analysis assigned CDR3 sequences along with most-parsimonious VDJ recombination scenarios. A later analysis defined each TCR beta chain by its CDR3 amino acid sequence plus V-gene family, and excluded reads lacking a unique V-gene family. As a way to deal with suspected cross-contamination and a sequencing artifact, a later analysis dropped 450 to 600 nucleotide sequences that were highly shared and had low generation probability. For each public chain, a later analysis derived a clonal expansion index from normalized ranks of inferred template counts within each repertoire. In a later analysis, generation probabilities were computed using a VDJ recombination model fitted to out-of-frame rearrangements, and the results were checked against IGoR. A later analysis scored TCR-TCR, TCR-HLA and TCR-CMV co-occurrence with hypergeometric tests, applying a repertoire-size bias correction to TCR pairs. To estimate false discovery rates, a later analysis permuted the HLA or CMV assignments 20 times. In a later analysis, co-occurring TCRs were grouped using DBSCAN, with TCRdist sequence similarity added in when clustering inside HLA-allele-positive subsets. Repertoires with fewer than 30,000 or more than 120,000 public chains, plus five repertoires with anomalous nucleotide sharing, were excluded from co-occurrence clustering. Imported from immuneACCESS, the table was reduced by TCRdb to in-frame sequences with V and J called. These copies leave out some clones; in studies compared against another copy, an unresolved V gene accounts for under half, and the cause of the remainder is not known. V and J calls and clone size are given by that table; D and trimming were obtained from the DNA. Present in this sample are some 190,000 clones, approximately 70% of which were seen just once. The biggest ten clones account for 3% to 4% of the sample.

The cohort consisted of hundreds of healthy bone marrow donors. At the time of sampling, all cohort members were nominally healthy, though unrecorded immune exposures were likely present. The donor was CMV seropositive and belonged to the group of more than 250 seropositive cohort members. A peripheral blood sample was collected from each donor, and TCR beta sequencing was performed on peripheral blood mononuclear cells. Genomic DNA was extracted from the blood cell samples with the Qiagen DNeasy Blood Extraction Kit. The CDR3 runs 13 amino acids, cysteine and phenylalanine included. CDR3 DNA only is kept here, 39 bases in frame from base 1. Relative to germline, V is 3 bases shorter and J is 3 bases shorter, with 9 bases between their ends. According to the germline V gene, CDR1 reads LGHNA and CDR2 reads YNFKEQ.

The sequence joins TRBV4-2 to TRBJ2-7, with TRBD2 perhaps the D gene, on 6 matching bases. The sequencing sample was made of PBMCs. The clonotype originates from a woman aged 25 to 39 in good health and CMV-seropositive. The nucleotide sequence is given as TGTGCCAGCAGCCAGGGACTCGGCTACGAGCAGTACTTC. Its protein reads: CASSQGLGYEQYF.